This TCR beta chain is drawn from a study of T cells after yellow fever vaccination. Study-wide background: SMART-Seq v4 Ultra Low Input served to prepare low-cell-number fractions. Findings and limits, study-wide: Primary-vaccination clones mostly resurfaced post-booster (about 96% CD4, approximately 89% CD8). The CD4 and CD8 compartments had a small share of their clonotypes in common.

It was through 5'RACE template switching that TCR cDNA was made, with a universal primer site and UMIs added. One entry per CDR3 protein, called by TCRdb with MiXCR from the 5' RACE reads. The sample includes 200,000 to 300,000 distinct CDR3 sequences, 6.7% seen only once; the top ten take roughly 1%. This CDR3 spans 13 amino acids. V dropped 3 bases and J dropped 7; count of bases not matched to a gene: 8. Germline-derived CDR1 and CDR2 are DFQATT and SNEGSKA (reference sequence). This clonotype has a handful of counts. Its antigen is not identified. J is TRBJ1-2 and V is TRBV20-1; 7 bases fit TRBD1. The source is a man aged 30 to 39 who received the YFV17D yellow fever vaccine. The sequences come from CD4+ T cells sorted from PBMCs, collected on the day of the yellow fever booster vaccination. CDR3 protein: CSASWARQGGYTF. In DNA form, the CDR3 reads TGCAGTGCTAGTTGGGCTCGACAGGGTGGCTACACCTTC.